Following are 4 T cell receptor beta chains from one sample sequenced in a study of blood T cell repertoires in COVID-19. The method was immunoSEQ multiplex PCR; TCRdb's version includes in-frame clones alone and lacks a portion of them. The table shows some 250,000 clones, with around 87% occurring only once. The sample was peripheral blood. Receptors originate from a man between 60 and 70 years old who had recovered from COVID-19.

This CDR3 is CASSKADRSYEQYF. The DNA of the CDR3 is TGTGCCAGCAGTAAGGCGGACAGATCCTACGAGCAGTACTTC. The rearrangement uses TRBV27 and TRBJ2-7; possibly TRBD1 for D (6 bases). The germline V gene has CDR1 MNHEY and CDR2 SMNVEV (reference sequence). The CDR3 is 14 amino acids. V was clipped by 5 bases and J by 1 base, with 12 bases between them.

CDR3 nucleotides: TGTGCCAGCAGGGGACAGGGGCAGACCCAGTACTTC. Residues: CASRGQGQTQYF. The chain joins TRBV12-3 or TRBV12-4 to TRBJ2-5, with 10 nucleotides matching TRBD1. This CDR3 has 12 residues. V shed 6 bases and J 6 bases; nucleotides not matched to a gene: 1.

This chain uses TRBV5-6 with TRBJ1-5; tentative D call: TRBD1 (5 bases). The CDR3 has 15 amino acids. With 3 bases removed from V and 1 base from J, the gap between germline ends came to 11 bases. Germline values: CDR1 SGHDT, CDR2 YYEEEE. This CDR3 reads CASSSQGASNQPQHF. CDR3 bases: TGTGCCAGCAGCTCCCAAGGGGCAAGCAATCAGCCCCAGCATTTT.

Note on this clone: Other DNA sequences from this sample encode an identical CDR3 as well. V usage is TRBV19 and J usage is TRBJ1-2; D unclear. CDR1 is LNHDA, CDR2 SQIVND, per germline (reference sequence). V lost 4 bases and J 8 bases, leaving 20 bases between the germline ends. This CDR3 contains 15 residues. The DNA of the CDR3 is TGTGCCAGTAGTACTTCCCCGGGGAGGGTAGACGGCTACACCTTC. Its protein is CASSTSPGRVDGYTF.